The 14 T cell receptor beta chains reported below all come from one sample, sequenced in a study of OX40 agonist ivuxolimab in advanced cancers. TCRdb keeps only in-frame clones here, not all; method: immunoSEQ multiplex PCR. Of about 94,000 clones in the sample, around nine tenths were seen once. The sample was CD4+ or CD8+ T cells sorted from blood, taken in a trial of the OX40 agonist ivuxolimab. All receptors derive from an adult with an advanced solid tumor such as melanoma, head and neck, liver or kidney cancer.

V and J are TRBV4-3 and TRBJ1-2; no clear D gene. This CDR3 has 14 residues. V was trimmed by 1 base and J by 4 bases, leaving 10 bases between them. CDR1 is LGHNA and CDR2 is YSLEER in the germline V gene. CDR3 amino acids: CASSQAGGGYGYTF. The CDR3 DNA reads TGCGCCAGCAGCCAAGCCGGAGGAGGCTATGGCTACACCTTC.

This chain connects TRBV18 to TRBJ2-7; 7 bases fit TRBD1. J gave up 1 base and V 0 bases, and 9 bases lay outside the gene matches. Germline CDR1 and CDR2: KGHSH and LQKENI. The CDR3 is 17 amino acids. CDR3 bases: TGTGCCAGCTCACCACCCGATTCCCGGGACAGATCCTACGAGCAGTACTTC. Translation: CASSPPDSRDRSYEQYF.

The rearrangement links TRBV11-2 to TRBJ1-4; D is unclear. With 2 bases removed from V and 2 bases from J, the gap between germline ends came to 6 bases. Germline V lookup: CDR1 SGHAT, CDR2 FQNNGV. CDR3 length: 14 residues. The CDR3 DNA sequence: TGTGCCAGCAGCTTAACTCTGACTAATGAAAAACTGTTTTTT. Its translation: CASSLTLTNEKLFF.

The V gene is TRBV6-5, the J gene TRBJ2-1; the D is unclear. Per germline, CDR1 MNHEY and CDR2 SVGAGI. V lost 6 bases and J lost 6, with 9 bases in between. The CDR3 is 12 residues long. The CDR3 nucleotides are TGTGCCAGCAGAACGTTGGGCAATGAGCAGTTCTTC. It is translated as CASRTLGNEQFF.

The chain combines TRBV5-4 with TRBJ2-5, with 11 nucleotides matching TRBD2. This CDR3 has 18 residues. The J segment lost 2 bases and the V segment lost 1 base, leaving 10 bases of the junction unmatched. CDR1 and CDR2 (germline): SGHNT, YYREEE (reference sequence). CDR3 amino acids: CASSLKGSSGGPQETQYF. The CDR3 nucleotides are TGTGCCAGCAGCTTGAAGGGGTCTAGCGGGGGGCCACAAGAGACCCAGTACTTC.

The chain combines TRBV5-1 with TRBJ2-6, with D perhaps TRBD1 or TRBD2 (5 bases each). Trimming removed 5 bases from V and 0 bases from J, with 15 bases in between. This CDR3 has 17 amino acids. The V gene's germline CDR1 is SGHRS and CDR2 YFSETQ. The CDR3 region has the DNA TGCGCCAGCAGACTTCCGGGACGCAGCTCTGGGGCCAACGTCCTGACTTTC. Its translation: CASRLPGRSSGANVLTF. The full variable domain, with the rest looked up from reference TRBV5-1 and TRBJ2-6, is KAGVTQTPRYLIKTRGQQVTLSCSPISGHRSVSWYQQTPGQGLQFLFEYFSETQRNKGNFPGRFSGRQFSNSRSEMNVSTLELGDSALYLCASRLPGRSSGANVLTFGAGSRLTVL.

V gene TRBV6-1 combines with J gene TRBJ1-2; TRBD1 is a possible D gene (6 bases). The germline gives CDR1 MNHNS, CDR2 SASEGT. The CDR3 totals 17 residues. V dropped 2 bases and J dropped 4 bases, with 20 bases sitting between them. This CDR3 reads CASSESATGRGGYGYTF. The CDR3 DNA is TGTGCCAGCAGTGAATCGGCGACAGGCCGGGGTGGCTATGGCTACACCTTC.

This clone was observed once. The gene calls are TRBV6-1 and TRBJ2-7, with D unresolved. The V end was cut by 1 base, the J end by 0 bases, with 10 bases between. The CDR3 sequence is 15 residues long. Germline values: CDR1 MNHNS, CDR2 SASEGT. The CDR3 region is CASSEGLQPSYEQYF. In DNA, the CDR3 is TGTGCCAGCAGTGAAGGGTTACAGCCCTCCTACGAGCAGTACTTC.

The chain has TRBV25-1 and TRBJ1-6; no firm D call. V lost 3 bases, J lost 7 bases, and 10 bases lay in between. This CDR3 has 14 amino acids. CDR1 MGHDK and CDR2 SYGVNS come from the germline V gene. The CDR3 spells CASSERRANSPLHF. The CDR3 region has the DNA TGTGCCAGCAGTGAGAGACGGGCGAATTCACCCCTCCACTTT.

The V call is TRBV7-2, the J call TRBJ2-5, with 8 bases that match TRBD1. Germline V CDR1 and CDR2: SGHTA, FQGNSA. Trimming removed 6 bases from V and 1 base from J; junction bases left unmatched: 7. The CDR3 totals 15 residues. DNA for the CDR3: TGTGCCAGCAGACTTACAGGGGGACCCCAAGAGACCCAGTACTTC. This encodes CASRLTGGPQETQYF.

The CDR3 spells CSVGRDSGDTQYF. Here the CDR3 DNA reads TGCAGCGTTGGTAGGGATTCAGGAGATACGCAGTATTTT. V is TRBV29-1 and J is TRBJ2-3, with no clear D. The CDR3 contains 13 residues. CDR1 and CDR2 (germline): SQVTM, ANQGSEA. Trimming cost V 4 bases and J 5 bases, with 13 bases left between them.

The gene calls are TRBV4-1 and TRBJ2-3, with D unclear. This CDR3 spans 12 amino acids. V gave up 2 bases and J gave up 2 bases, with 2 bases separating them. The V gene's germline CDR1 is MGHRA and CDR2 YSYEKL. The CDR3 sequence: CASSQTTDTQYF. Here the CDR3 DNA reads TGCGCCAGCAGCCAAACCACAGATACGCAGTATTTT.

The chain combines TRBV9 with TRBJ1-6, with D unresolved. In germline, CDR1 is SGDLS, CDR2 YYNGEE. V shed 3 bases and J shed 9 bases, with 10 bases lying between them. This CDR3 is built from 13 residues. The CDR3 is CASSARPPSPLHF. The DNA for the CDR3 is TGTGCCAGCAGCGCAAGGCCCCCTTCACCCCTCCACTTT. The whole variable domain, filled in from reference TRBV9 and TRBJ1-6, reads DSGVTQTPKHLITATGQRVTLRCSPRSGDLSVYWYQQSLDQGLQFLIQYYNGEERAKGNILERFSAQQFPDLHSELNLSSLELGDSALYFCASSARPPSPLHFGNGTRLTVT.

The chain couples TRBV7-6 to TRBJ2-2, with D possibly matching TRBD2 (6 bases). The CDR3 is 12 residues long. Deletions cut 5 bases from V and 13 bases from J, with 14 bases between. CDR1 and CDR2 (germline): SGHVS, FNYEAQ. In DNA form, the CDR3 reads TGTGCCAGCAGCCCGGGACTCCTCGGGCTGTTTTTT. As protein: CASSPGLLGLFF. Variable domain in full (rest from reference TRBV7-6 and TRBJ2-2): GAGVSQSPRYKVTKRGQDVALRCDPISGHVSLYWYRQALGQGPEFLTYFNYEAQQDKSGLPNDRFSAERPEGSISTLTIQRTEQRDSAMYRCASSPGLLGLFFGEGSRLTVL.